The TCR beta chain under discussion was sequenced for a study of cytomegalovirus exposure and HLA in healthy donors. Both 60 Vbeta primers and 13 Jbeta primers went into the PCR. TCRdb's copy holds only in-frame clones and misses some; the assay was immunoSEQ multiplex PCR. The table shows roughly 120,000 clones, with 80% occurring only once. Trimming took off 8 bases at V and 5 bases at J, with 18 bases between the two ends. The CDR3 is made up of 14 amino acids. Germline V lookup: CDR1 MGHDK, CDR2 SYGVNS. The TCR was taken from a male donor in good health and CMV-seronegative. Sequences were obtained from PBMCs. The gene calls are TRBV25-1 and TRBJ2-5; possibly TRBD1 for D (5 bases). The CDR3 DNA sequence: TGTGCCAGCGGGCTTCAGGGTAGTGGGGAGACCCAGTACTTC. Residues: CASGLQGSGETQYF. The full variable domain, rest sourced from reference TRBV25-1 and TRBJ2-5, is EADIYQTPRYLVIGTGKKITLECSQTMGHDKMYWYQQDPGMELHLIHYSYGVNSTEKGDLSSESTVSRIRTEHFPLTLESARPSHTSQYLCASGLQGSGETQYFGPGTRLLVL.